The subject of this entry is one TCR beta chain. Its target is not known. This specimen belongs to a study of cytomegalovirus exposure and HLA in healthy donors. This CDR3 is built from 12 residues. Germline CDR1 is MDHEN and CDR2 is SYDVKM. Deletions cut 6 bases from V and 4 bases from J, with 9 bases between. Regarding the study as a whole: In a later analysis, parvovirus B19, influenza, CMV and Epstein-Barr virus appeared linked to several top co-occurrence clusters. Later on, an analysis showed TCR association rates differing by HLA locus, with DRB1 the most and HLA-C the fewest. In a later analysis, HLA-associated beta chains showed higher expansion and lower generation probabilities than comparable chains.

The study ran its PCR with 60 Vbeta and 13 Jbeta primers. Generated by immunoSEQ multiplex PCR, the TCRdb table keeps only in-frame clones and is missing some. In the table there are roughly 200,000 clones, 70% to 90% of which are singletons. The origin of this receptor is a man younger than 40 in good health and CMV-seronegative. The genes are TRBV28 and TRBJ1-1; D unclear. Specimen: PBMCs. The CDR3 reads CASSRGSTEAFF. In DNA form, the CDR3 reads TGTGCCAGCAGCCGGGGTAGCACTGAAGCTTTCTTT.